This T cell receptor beta chain was obtained from a study of tissue T cells after allogeneic stem cell transplantation. Study-wide findings and caveats: Few T cell clones were shared across patients, but motif clusters showed tissue-specific shared signatures.

TCRbeta CDR3 was sequenced at survey depth with template counts. Method: immunoSEQ multiplex PCR; TCRdb's copy keeps in-frame clones and lacks some. Among roughly 2,100 clones, around 55% were seen once, and the ten largest hold 24%. Comment on this clone: Its antigen is not known. Gene names refer to mouse genes. The CDR3 end lies 1 residue beyond the end of the read and is filled in from the germline J gene.

Stated time point: mouse harvest day 7 after allogeneic transplant. The graft held 10^6 splenic CD5+ T cells and 10^7 T-cell-depleted bone marrow cells. B6 (H2b) cells into BALB/c (H2d) mice; tissues taken at day 7 or 14. From germline, CDR1 is SNHLY and CDR2 FYNGKV (reference sequence). Trimming cost V 4 bases and J 3 bases; bases outside gene matches: 1. The CDR3 sequence is 14 residues long. The chain combines TRBV3 with TRBJ2-1, with 9 bases fitting TRBD1. Sequences were obtained from spleen. This clonotype was obtained from a female BALB/c mouse given C57BL/6 T cells with graft-versus-host disease after an allogeneic hematopoietic cell transplant. The CDR3 protein is CASSSTGGYAEQFF. The covered CDR3 bases are TGTGCCAGCAGCTCGACAGGGGGCTATGCTGAGCAGTTC.